This T cell receptor beta chain was recorded in a study of T-cell reconstitution after alpha-beta-depleted transplantation in children. Unique molecular identifiers featured in how the TCRbeta library was prepared. TCRdb called the PCR reads again in MiXCR, with one record for every CDR3 protein. The table lists 490,000 or so distinct CDR3 sequences, approximately 12% of them singletons, with around 5.6% in the top ten. The sequences come from PBMCs from the stem cell graft donor, collected from the stem cell graft. The clonotype originates from a human donor who donated a stem cell graft to a child with combined immunodeficiency.

CDR3 in amino acids: CSASNARNLGQPQHF. CDR3 bases: TGCAGTGCTAGTAACGCCAGGAATTTGGGACAGCCCCAGCATTTT. The chain joins TRBV20-1 to TRBJ1-5; D gene uncertain. The CDR3 is 15 residues long. V lost 3 bases to trimming and J lost 7 bases, with 19 bases between them. The germline V gene encodes CDR1 DFQATT and CDR2 SNEGSKA (reference sequence).